These 15 T cell receptor beta chains were sequenced from one sample in a study of T cell responses to AZD1222 COVID-19 vaccine. Libraries were prepared by immunoSEQ multiplex PCR; TCRdb keeps only in-frame clonotypes and omits some of them. This table has approximately 270,000 clones, around 93% appearing once. The source was peripheral blood, collected 28 days after the second AZD1222 dose. The receptors derive from an adult who received the AZD1222 COVID-19 vaccine.

The V and J genes are TRBV4-3 and TRBJ2-7, with TRBD1 matching 8 bases. The CDR3 loop spans 15 amino acids. Germline values: CDR1 LGHNA, CDR2 YSLEER. The V segment lost 2 bases and the J segment 3 bases; nucleotides outside the gene matches: 6. CDR3 amino acids: CASSQTRTGFYEQYF. The CDR3 nucleotides are TGCGCCAGCAGCCAAACACGGACAGGGTTCTACGAGCAGTACTTC.

The chain carries TRBV10-2 and TRBJ2-7; D is unclear. The germline CDR1 and CDR2 sequences are WSHSY and SAAADI. This CDR3 is 14 amino acids long. V lost 7 bases and J lost 7, with 20 bases in between. The CDR3 coding sequence is TGCGCCAGCACCGAAGGGCTAGAAGCAAGTGAGCAGTACTTC. Amino acid sequence: CASTEGLEASEQYF.

This rearrangement joins TRBV4-3 to TRBJ2-5; D not resolved. V was trimmed by 0 bases and J by 0 bases, leaving 8 bases between them. This CDR3 has 15 amino acids. Germline values: CDR1 LGHNA, CDR2 YSLEER. CDR3 sequence (DNA): TGCGCCAGCAGCCAAGATGGGGAAAACCAAGAGACCCAGTACTTC. Protein sequence: CASSQDGENQETQYF.

The chain combines TRBV29-1 with TRBJ2-1; TRBD1 might be the D (5 bases). The germline gives CDR1 SQVTM, CDR2 ANQGSEA. V was trimmed by 6 bases and J by 8 bases, leaving 11 bases between them. This CDR3 spans 11 amino acids. Here the CDR3 reads CSVETVDEQFF. Written as DNA, the CDR3 is TGCAGCGTCGAGACAGTGGATGAGCAGTTCTTC.

This chain links TRBV7-9 with TRBJ2-4, with 7 bases aligning to TRBD1. CDR3 length: 17 amino acids. V shed 5 bases, J shed 1 base, and the junction held 11 bases outside the gene matches. Germline-derived CDR1 and CDR2 are SEHNR and FQNEAQ (reference sequence). CDR3 DNA sequence: TGTGCCAGCAGCGCAGGGACAGCGAGGATGGCCAAAAACATTCAGTACTTC. Translating it yields CASSAGTARMAKNIQYF.

The chain recombines TRBV27 with TRBJ2-7, with 10 bases identical to TRBD1. The V gene end was trimmed by 5 bases and the J gene end by 7 bases; junction bases not matched to a gene: 8. Germline V CDR1 and CDR2: MNHEY, SMNVEV (reference sequence). The CDR3 totals 14 residues. The CDR3 loop is CASSGTGVLMEQYF. CDR3 in DNA: TGTGCCAGCAGTGGGACAGGGGTCCTTATGGAGCAGTACTTC.

The chain uses TRBV19 and TRBJ2-5; D ambiguous. V gave up 9 bases and J gave up 5 bases, with 4 bases separating them. Germline V CDR1 and CDR2: LNHDA, SQIVND (reference sequence). The CDR3 covers 9 residues. CDR3 nucleotide sequence: TGTGCCAGAAGTGAGACCCAGTACTTC. Protein sequence: CARSETQYF.

The chain uses TRBV4-2 and TRBJ2-5, with D possibly matching TRBD1 (6 bases). Germline CDR1 is LGHNA and CDR2 is YNFKEQ. This CDR3 is 16 amino acids long. Trimming stripped 1 base from V and 4 bases from J, with 16 bases between. CDR3 amino acids: CASSQATGSGAETQYF. DNA for the CDR3: TGTGCCAGCAGCCAAGCCACAGGATCAGGGGCAGAGACCCAGTACTTC.

The chain recombines TRBV2 with TRBJ2-5; D unclear. The V end lost 8 bases, the J end lost 0 bases, and 4 bases lay between the germline ends. The CDR3 extends over 11 amino acids. CDR1 SNHLY and CDR2 FYNNEI come from the germline V gene. CDR3 residues: CASSYQETQYF. The CDR3 bases are TGTGCCAGCTCGTACCAAGAGACCCAGTACTTC.

The chain is built from TRBV30 and TRBJ1-5; D is ambiguous. This CDR3 has 14 residues. CDR1 is GTSNPN and CDR2 is SVGIG in the germline V gene (reference sequence). Trimming shortened V by 0 bases and J by 3 bases, and 9 bases separated the two germline ends. The CDR3 nucleotides are TGTGCCTGGAGTGTAGGGAGCTTCAATCAGCCCCAGCATTTT. This encodes CAWSVGSFNQPQHF.

The rearrangement links TRBV10-3 to TRBJ1-2; 7 bases are shared with TRBD1. Trimming removed 4 bases from V and 4 bases from J; junction bases left unmatched: 9. The CDR3 spans 15 residues. The germline V gene has CDR1 ENHRY and CDR2 SYGVKD. CDR3 nucleotide sequence: TGTGCCATCAGTGGGACAGGCCACCAGGGCTATGGCTACACCTTC. This codes for CAISGTGHQGYGYTF.

This chain uses TRBV6-5 with TRBJ2-7; 7 bases are shared with TRBD1. V shed 5 bases, J shed 4 bases, and the junction held 5 bases outside the gene matches. The CDR3 is made up of 13 amino acids. Germline V gives CDR1 MNHEY, CDR2 SVGAGI. CDR3: CASSPRDSYEQYF. In nucleotides, the CDR3 is TGTGCCAGCAGTCCCAGGGACAGTTACGAGCAGTACTTC.

The J gene is TRBJ1-2, the V gene TRBV19, with D perhaps TRBD1 (5 bases). Germline lookup yields CDR1 LNHDA and CDR2 SQIVND (reference sequence). The CDR3 runs 14 residues. Trimming took off 4 bases at V and 8 bases at J, with 17 bases between the two ends. DNA of the CDR3: TGTGCCAGTAGTAACGGGGGGACCCGGCGGGGCTACACCTTC. This encodes CASSNGGTRRGYTF.

This rearrangement joins TRBV4-2 to TRBJ2-3; D unclear. The CDR3 is 15 residues long. V was pared by 0 bases and J by 5 bases, with 12 bases between. CDR1 is LGHNA, CDR2 YNFKEQ, per germline. The CDR3 nucleotides are TGTGCCAGCAGCCAAGATATTACCAGAGAAGATACGCAGTATTTT. Residues: CASSQDITREDTQYF.

The chain uses TRBV7-2 and TRBJ1-1, with D possibly matching TRBD1 (5 bases). V was shortened by 3 bases and J by 1 base, with 6 bases between the two germline ends. This CDR3 has 13 residues. Germline V lookup: CDR1 SGHTA, CDR2 FQGNSA. The CDR3 DNA reads TGTGCCAGCAGCTTTGGGACGAACACTGAAGCTTTCTTT. Amino acid sequence: CASSFGTNTEAFF.